One TCR beta chain is described in this entry. Its target is unknown. The CDR3 is 14 residues long. Between the trimmed V and J ends, which lost 4 bases and 0 bases, there was a span of 7 bases. Germline-derived CDR1 and CDR2 are SGHNT and YYREEE (reference sequence). Method: immunoSEQ multiplex PCR; TCRdb's copy keeps in-frame clones and lacks some. The repertoire holds 77,000 or so clones, about 86% seen once, with about 1.3% in the top ten. These data belong to a study of lymphopenia after photon versus proton radiotherapy. Regarding the study as a whole: Authors raise, but do not show, better survival with proton therapy. Larger post-nadir TCR diversity loss correlated inversely with survival in deceased patients. Oligoclonal CD8+ Temra expansion after nadir drove photon patients' diversity drop.

The V gene is TRBV5-4, the J gene TRBJ2-2; D is tentatively TRBD1 or TRBD2 (5 bases each). The TCR sequence derives from a man in his sixties with pancreatic cancer. Sequenced here: peripheral blood, sampled from a patient treated with proton-based radiotherapy. The CDR3 sequence is CASSRDPNTGELFF. In DNA, the CDR3 is TGTGCCAGCAGCCGGGACCCGAACACCGGGGAGCTGTTTTTT. The variable domain in full, with the rest retrieved from reference TRBV5-4 and TRBJ2-2, is ETGVTQSPTHLIKTRGQQVTLRCSSQSGHNTVSWYQQALGQGPQFIFQYYREEENGRGNFPPRFSGLQFPNYSSELNVNALELDDSALYLCASSRDPNTGELFFGEGSRLTVL.